The rows below give T cell receptor beta chains drawn from one sample of a study of shared clonotypes between healthy human individuals. Libraries were prepared by immunoSEQ multiplex PCR; TCRdb keeps only in-frame clonotypes and omits some of them. There are about 2,500,000 clones in the sample; more than 80% occur only once, and 0.13% to 0.15% lies in the top ten. Sequenced sample: naive CD4+ T cells sorted from blood. These receptors were taken from a man aged 18-30 years in good health. Both conserved end residues are part of each CDR3. D genes are given only for firm matches. Rows may omit the clone size; those that give it use once, few, many or a size class.

>-|TRBV5-1|TRBJ2-7|-
CASSLRSGLSYEQYF
TGCGCCAGCAGCTTGAGGTCCGGCCTCTCCTACGAGCAGTACTTC
>-|TRBV7-6|TRBJ2-3|-
CASSLLTDTQYF
TGTGCCAGCAGCTTACTGACAGATACGCAGTATTTT
>-|TRBV5-1|TRBJ1-1|-
CASSPTGGNTEAFF
TGCGCCAGCAGCCCAACTGGGGGGAACACTGAAGCTTTCTTT
>-|TRBV2|TRBJ2-7|-
CASSEGSLYDYEQYF
TGTGCCAGCAGTGAAGGATCCCTTTATGACTACGAGCAGTACTTC
>-|TRBV10-3|TRBJ1-5|few
CAISEHPAPGWVQPQHF
TGTGCCATCAGTGAGCACCCTGCGCCCGGGTGGGTCCAGCCCCAGCATTTT
>TRBD1|TRBV5-1|TRBJ1-1|-
CASSLSVGGEGEAFF
TGCGCCAGCAGCTTGTCGGTAGGGGGCGAGGGTGAAGCTTTCTTT
>TRBD1|TRBV13|TRBJ2-1|-
CASSRDRVYNEQFF
TGTGCCAGCAGCCGGGACAGGGTATACAATGAGCAGTTCTTC
>-|TRBV27|TRBJ2-3|-
CASSPVAVHTDTQYF
TGTGCCAGCAGTCCCGTGGCGGTACACACAGATACGCAGTATTTT
>-|TRBV5-6|TRBJ2-7|-
CASSLGGFSSYEQYF
TGTGCCAGCAGCTTGGGTGGGTTCAGCTCCTACGAGCAGTACTTC
>-|TRBV5-1|TRBJ2-1|few
CASSFDHGNEQFF
TGCGCCAGCAGCTTCGACCACGGCAATGAGCAGTTCTTC
>TRBD1|TRBV2|TRBJ1-1|once
CASSEETGMNTEAFF
TGTGCCAGCAGTGAGGAGACAGGGATGAACACTGAAGCTTTCTTT
>TRBD2|TRBV6-1|TRBJ2-3|-
CASSEPIAGATDTQYF
TGTGCCAGCAGTGAACCAATAGCGGGGGCGACAGATACGCAGTATTTT
>-|TRBV18|TRBJ2-7|-
CASSETSSAEQYF
TGTGCCAGCTCTGAGACTAGTTCAGCCGAGCAGTACTTC
>-|TRBV12-2|TRBJ2-7|once
CASRSSTGEQYF
TGTGCAAGTCGCTCATCCACAGGCGAGCAGTACTTC
>-|TRBV9|TRBJ1-2|-
CASSTKGGDGYGYTF
TGTGCCAGCTCGACAAAGGGAGGTGATGGGTATGGCTACACCTTC
>TRBD2|TRBV19|TRBJ2-1|-
CASSMGLAGEQFF
TGTGCCAGTAGTATGGGACTAGCGGGAGAGCAGTTCTTC
>-|TRBV5-8|TRBJ2-1|-
CASSFGQGSYNEQFF
TGTGCCAGCAGCTTCGGGCAGGGGTCCTACAATGAGCAGTTCTTC
>-|TRBV4-3|TRBJ2-2|-
CASSLLTYTGELFF
TGCGCCAGCAGCCTACTGACGTACACCGGGGAGCTGTTTTTT
>TRBD1|TRBV6-6|TRBJ1-5|-
CASRPGQHSNQPQHF
TGTGCCAGCAGACCGGGACAGCATAGCAATCAGCCCCAGCATTTT
>TRBD2|TRBV10-3|TRBJ2-7|-
CAISFSGTTETYEQYF
TGTGCCATCAGCTTCTCCGGGACTACTGAAACCTACGAGCAGTACTTC
>-|TRBV9|TRBJ2-3|once
CASSGFGSGPLIHTQYF
TGTGCCAGCAGCGGATTCGGGAGCGGTCCATTAATACATACGCAGTATTTT
>-|TRBV12-5|TRBJ1-6|-
CASGFATGSSPLHF
TGTGCTAGTGGTTTTGCTACAGGGAGTTCACCCCTCCACTTT
>-|TRBV19|TRBJ2-2|-
CASSIRRTDGELFF
TGTGCCAGTAGTATACGTCGGACTGACGGGGAGCTGTTTTTT
>-|TRBV4-1|TRBJ2-6|-
CASSQEGAAGANVLTF
TGCGCCAGCAGCCAAGAGGGGGCGGCTGGGGCCAACGTCCTGACTTTC
>TRBD1|TRBV30|TRBJ2-1|-
CAWLVGQGSYNEQFF
TGTGCCTGGTTGGTCGGACAGGGCTCCTACAATGAGCAGTTCTTC
>TRBD2|TRBV7-2|TRBJ2-1|-
CASSPLAGVYNEQFF
TGTGCCAGCAGCCCACTAGCGGGAGTATACAATGAGCAGTTCTTC
>TRBD2|TRBV11-2|TRBJ2-2|-
CASSLGLAGTGELFF
TGTGCCAGCAGCCTAGGACTAGCGGGAACCGGGGAGCTGTTTTTT
>-|TRBV6-5|TRBJ1-6|few
CASRPTGNNSPLHF
TGTGCCAGCAGACCTACAGGGAATAATTCACCCCTCCACTTT
>TRBD2|TRBV5-1|TRBJ2-3|-
CASSSILAGEQDTQYF
TGCGCCAGCAGCTCTATACTAGCGGGAGAGCAAGATACGCAGTATTTT
>-|TRBV5-4|TRBJ2-5|-
CASSFSPEETQYF
TGTGCCAGCAGCTTCAGCCCAGAAGAGACCCAGTACTTC
>TRBD2|TRBV7-8|TRBJ2-1|-
CASSFREGYNEQFF
TGTGCCAGCAGCTTTCGGGAGGGTTACAATGAGCAGTTCTTC
>TRBD2|TRBV6-5|TRBJ2-1|-
CASSSSSGEQFF
TGTGCCAGCAGTTCTTCTAGCGGTGAGCAGTTCTTC
>-|TRBV28|TRBJ2-7|once
CASKPGLPRSHEQYF
TGTGCCAGCAAACCCGGTCTCCCAAGGAGCCACGAGCAGTACTTC
>TRBD2|TRBV7-3|TRBJ2-3|-
CASSFGGTDTQYF
TGTGCCAGCAGCTTCGGGGGGACAGATACGCAGTATTTT
>TRBD1|TRBV25-1|TRBJ2-1|once
CASTSTGGSQFF
TGTGCCAGCACCTCGACAGGGGGAAGTCAGTTCTTC
>-|TRBV19|TRBJ1-4|-
CASIGGRNANEKLFF
TGTGCCAGTATTGGCGGCAGGAACGCTAATGAAAAACTGTTTTTT
>-|TRBV5-6|TRBJ1-2|-
CASSLDRNYGYTF
TGTGCCAGCAGCTTGGACCGGAACTATGGCTACACCTTC
>-|TRBV19|TRBJ2-2|-
CASSMGLRLSGELFF
TGTGCCAGTAGTATGGGACTCCGCTTGTCCGGGGAGCTGTTTTTT
>TRBD1|TRBV4-3|TRBJ2-2|few
CASSPGTGGNTGELFF
TGCGCCAGCAGCCCAGGGACAGGGGGGAACACCGGGGAGCTGTTTTTT
>-|TRBV5-1|TRBJ1-5|-
CASSLGSNQPQHF
TGCGCCAGCAGCTTAGGCTCAAATCAGCCCCAGCATTTT
>-|TRBV30|TRBJ1-1|-
CAWRRGPTGMNTEAFF
TGTGCCTGGAGGAGGGGCCCGACCGGGATGAACACTGAAGCTTTCTTT
>-|TRBV18|TRBJ2-7|-
CASSPSINYEQYF
TGTGCCAGCTCACCATCGATAAACTACGAGCAGTACTTC
>-|TRBV5-1|TRBJ2-3|-
CASYRAGYTDTQYF
TGCGCCAGTTACAGGGCAGGATATACAGATACGCAGTATTTT
>-|TRBV7-2|TRBJ2-5|-
CASSFGTRETQYF
TGTGCCAGCAGCTTTGGGACACGAGAGACCCAGTACTTC
>-|TRBV7-9|TRBJ2-2|-
CASSRVPGSNTGELFF
TGTGCCAGCAGCCGCGTTCCAGGAAGTAACACCGGGGAGCTGTTTTTT